Each of the 30 T cell receptor beta chains below was sequenced from the same sample in a study of human T cells and chemical hapten exposure. Described time point: pre-sensitization, week 0. Treatment described: therapeutic diphenylcyclopropenone sensitization with weekly scalp DPC. TCRdb fed the RACE reads into MiXCR, producing one record per CDR3 protein. The sample has 150,000 to 200,000 distinct CDR3 sequences, almost 30% seen once. The sample consisted of whole blood, taken in connection with sensitization to the hapten diphenylcyclopropenone (DPC). The receptors stem from a woman aged 25 to 45 with alopecia areata. Some clones in this sample may be carry-over from other donors' samples.

CDR3 DNA: TGTGCCAGCAGCCAAGGGACAGCGAACACTGAAGCTTTCTTT. Translating it yields CASSQGTANTEAFF. The J gene is TRBJ1-1, the V gene TRBV28; 7 bases fit TRBD1. V gave up 6 bases and J gave up 1 base; unmatched junction bases: 5. The CDR3 has 14 amino acids. The V gene's germline CDR1 is MDHEN and CDR2 SYDVKM.

The rearrangement links TRBV20-1 to TRBJ2-5; no clear D. The germline V gene has CDR1 DFQATT and CDR2 SNEGSKA (reference sequence). The CDR3 consists of 12 residues. Trimming took off 0 bases at V and 6 bases at J, with 8 bases between the two ends. In nucleotides, the CDR3 is TGCAGTGCTAGAGAGGGCCAGCAGACCCAGTACTTC. Translating it yields CSAREGQQTQYF.

This clonotype has more than one count but fewer than ten. V usage is TRBV7-6 and J usage is TRBJ2-5; 10 bases map to TRBD2. The CDR3 is 18 amino acids. J gave up 1 base and V 1 base, and 9 bases lay outside the gene matches. The germline V gene encodes CDR1 SGHVS and CDR2 FNYEAQ. DNA for the CDR3: TGTGCCAGCAGCTTAGGGGGGCCTAGCGGGGGCCTCCAAGAGACCCAGTACTTC. Residues: CASSLGGPSGGLQETQYF.

The CDR3 DNA reads as TGCGCCAGCAGCTTGGGACAGGGTGAAAACATTCAGTACTTC. Amino acids: CASSLGQGENIQYF. The chain employs TRBV5-1 and TRBJ2-4; 7 bases line up with TRBD1. CDR1 and CDR2 from the germline V gene are SGHRS and YFSETQ. V was pared by 0 bases and J by 5 bases, with 2 bases of the junction left unmatched. This CDR3 spans 14 amino acids.

This clonotype was counted between two and nine times. The chain employs TRBV5-1 and TRBJ2-1, with D perhaps matching TRBD1 or TRBD2 (5 bases each). CDR1 is SGHRS, CDR2 YFSETQ, per germline. V was cut by 7 bases and J by 7 bases, with 18 bases left in between. This CDR3 is 14 amino acids long. CDR3 loop: CASRGPEPRNEQFF. CDR3 DNA sequence: TGCGCCAGCCGGGGCCCTGAACCTCGGAATGAGCAGTTCTTC.

The chain is built from TRBV21-1 and TRBJ1-6. TRBV21-1 is a pseudogene. CDR3 length: 16 amino acids. This CDR3 reads CASSKGWQMGNSPLHF. Written as DNA, the CDR3 is TGTGCCAGCAGCAAAGGCTGGCAGATGGGCAATTCACCCCTCCACTTT.

This clonotype was seen only once. The genes are TRBV7-9 and TRBJ1-2, with TRBD1 matching over 8 bases. V dropped 2 bases and J dropped 2; count of bases not matched to a gene: 1. The CDR3 runs to 14 residues. Germline V gene lookup returns CDR1 SEHNR and CDR2 FQNEAQ (reference sequence). CDR3 loop: CASSLQGANYGYTF. The DNA for the CDR3 is TGTGCCAGCAGCTTACAGGGGGCGAACTATGGCTACACCTTC.

V and J are TRBV20-1 and TRBJ1-2; 8 positions match TRBD1. This CDR3 contains 14 residues. Germline assignment: CDR1 DFQATT and CDR2 SNEGSKA (reference sequence). The trim removed 5 bases at V and 3 bases at J, leaving 8 bases unmatched. DNA for the CDR3: TGCAGTGCTCGAACCCACAGGGGGGACTATGGCTACACCTTC. Translating gives CSARTHRGDYGYTF.

This clonotype was recorded many times. This sequence joins TRBV7-2 and TRBJ2-2; D remains unclear. Trimming took 3 bases from V and 2 from J, leaving 7 bases between them. The CDR3 contains 14 residues. Per germline, CDR1 SGHTA and CDR2 FQGNSA. CDR3 residues: CASSLAGNTGELFF. CDR3 coding DNA: TGTGCCAGCAGCTTGGCCGGAAACACCGGGGAGCTGTTTTTT.

This chain connects TRBV6-6 to TRBJ2-2; no clear D. Trimming stripped 2 bases from V and 8 bases from J, with 15 bases between. CDR3 length equals 15 residues. Per germline, CDR1 MNHNY and CDR2 SVGAGI (reference sequence). The CDR3 DNA follows: TGTGCCAGCAGTTACAGATCTAGTTTCCGGGGGGAGCTGTTTTTT. Translating it yields CASSYRSSFRGELFF.

The rearrangement uses TRBV20-1 and TRBJ1-1, with D maybe TRBD1 (6 bases). Germline V gene lookup returns CDR1 DFQATT and CDR2 SNEGSKA (reference sequence). Trimming pared 6 bases from V and 8 bases from J, leaving 25 bases between. The CDR3 has 15 residues. CDR3 loop: CSAGGEGAGGAEAFF. CDR3 in DNA: TGCAGTGCAGGTGGGGAGGGCGCCGGGGGGGCCGAAGCTTTCTTT.

This chain uses TRBV29-1 with TRBJ1-1; tentative D call: TRBD1 (5 bases). The germline CDR1 and CDR2 sequences are SQVTM and ANQGSEA. The CDR3 runs 11 residues. CDR3 nucleotides: TGCTCGGTCAGGGTGAACACTGAAGCTTTCTTT. Amino acids: CSVRVNTEAFF.

This clonotype has only a few counts. The V gene is TRBV15, the J gene TRBJ1-2; possible D gene TRBD1, 6 bases. This CDR3 has 15 residues. V dropped 2 bases and J dropped 7 bases, with 17 bases sitting between them. The germline CDR1 and CDR2 sequences are LNHNV and YYDKDF (reference sequence). CDR3 sequence: CATSRTTQGKRGYTF. The CDR3 DNA reads TGTGCCACCAGCAGAACTACCCAGGGGAAACGTGGCTACACCTTC.

The chain is built from TRBV10-3 and TRBJ2-7, with D perhaps TRBD2 (6 bases). V was trimmed by 3 bases and J by 10 bases, leaving 10 bases between them. The CDR3 runs 11 residues. Per the germline V gene, CDR1 is ENHRY and CDR2 is SYGVKD. The CDR3 nucleotides are TGTGCCATCAGTGAAGGGCGGGGTCAGTACTTC. Translation gives CAISEGRGQYF.

This chain uses TRBV25-1 with TRBJ1-2; the D gene is possibly TRBD1 (6 bases). This CDR3 spans 12 amino acids. CDR1 and CDR2 from the germline V gene are MGHDK and SYGVNS. V lost 4 bases and J 6 bases, leaving 9 bases between the germline ends. CDR3 nucleotide sequence: TGTGCCAGCAGTGGGGGGCTGGATGGCTACACCTTC. Its translation is CASSGGLDGYTF.

This clonotype was observed at least ten times. The chain recombines TRBV9 with TRBJ2-5; TRBD2 aligns across 8 bases. Germline CDR1 and CDR2: SGDLS and YYNGEE. The CDR3 sequence is 15 residues long. J lost 1 base, V lost 4 bases, and 6 bases had no gene match. This chain's CDR3 is CASSSRAGGQETQYF. The CDR3 nucleotides are TGTGCCAGCAGCTCCAGGGCGGGGGGCCAAGAGACCCAGTACTTC.

V usage is TRBV28 and J usage is TRBJ2-6, with D unclear. CDR3 length equals 14 residues. Germline V lookup: CDR1 MDHEN, CDR2 SYDVKM. Deletions cut 6 bases from V and 2 bases from J, with 8 bases between. The CDR3 loop reads CASSYIAGANVLTF. As DNA, the CDR3 is TGTGCCAGCAGCTACATCGCTGGGGCCAACGTCCTGACTTTC.

This CDR3 is CAWRGWNGYTF. CDR3 bases: TGTGCCTGGCGCGGGTGGAATGGCTACACCTTC. The chain joins TRBV30 to TRBJ1-2; D call uncertain. V shed 5 bases and J shed 6 bases, with 10 bases lying between them. This CDR3 spans 11 amino acids. Germline assignment: CDR1 GTSNPN and CDR2 SVGIG (reference sequence). The whole variable domain, remainder taken from reference TRBV30 and TRBJ1-2, is SQTIHQWPATLVQPVGSPLSLECTVEGTSNPNLYWYRQAAGRGLQLLFYSVGIGQISSEVPQNLSASRPQDRQFILSSKKLLLSDSGFYLCAWRGWNGYTFGSGTRLTVV.

This chain joins TRBV29-1 and TRBJ2-6; D unclear. Germline CDR1 SQVTM, CDR2 ANQGSEA. This CDR3 is built from 13 residues. V was pared by 6 bases and J by 2 bases, with 8 bases between. CDR3 DNA sequence: TGCAGCGTGACTGTAGCTGGGGCCAACGTCCTGACTTTC. It codes for CSVTVAGANVLTF. The entire variable domain, with the rest obtained from reference TRBV29-1 and TRBJ2-6, is as follows: SAVISQKPSRDICQRGTSLTIQCQVDSQVTMMFWYRQQPGQSLTLIATANQGSEATYESGFVIDKFPISRPNLTFSTLTVSNMSPEDSSIYLCSVTVAGANVLTFGAGSRLTVL.

In nucleotides, the CDR3 is TGTGCCAGCAGTTCTCCGGGACAGAACCACTACGAGCAGTACTTC. Protein sequence: CASSSPGQNHYEQYF. The chain joins TRBV28 to TRBJ2-7; TRBD1 matches 7 bases. The CDR3 runs 15 residues. Germline V gene lookup returns CDR1 MDHEN and CDR2 SYDVKM. Germline trimming cut 4 bases from V and 3 bases from J; bases unmatched to any gene: 9.

V is TRBV12-3 or TRBV12-4 and J is TRBJ2-2, with TRBD1 matching over 7 bases. V lost 6 bases to trimming and J lost 0 bases; unmatched junction nucleotides: 10. The CDR3 is made up of 17 amino acids. CDR3 amino acids: CASSRSPTGSNTGELFF. CDR3 sequence (DNA): TGTGCCAGCAGCCGATCCCCGACAGGGTCGAACACCGGGGAGCTGTTTTTT.

This clonotype appeared a few times. This chain links TRBV7-6 with TRBJ2-2; 7 bases line up with TRBD2. V trimming: 3 bases; J trimming: 4 bases; junction bases outside the gene matches: 5. CDR3 length: 15 residues. CDR1 and CDR2 from the germline V gene are SGHVS and FNYEAQ. The CDR3, as DNA: TGTGCCAGCAGCTTCTTGCGGGAGCGCACCGGGGAGCTGTTTTTT. Its protein product is CASSFLRERTGELFF.

CDR3 bases: TGTGCCAGCAAAGAGGGGGCACACACTGAAGCTTTCTTT. Translated, it gives CASKEGAHTEAFF. V gene TRBV7-9 combines with J gene TRBJ1-1, with TRBD1 matching over 7 bases. The ends lost 7 bases at V and 3 bases at J; junction bases unmatched: 5. CDR3 length: 13 amino acids. Looked up from germline, CDR1 is SEHNR and CDR2 is FQNEAQ (reference sequence).

V gene TRBV9 combines with J gene TRBJ2-3, with D perhaps assigned TRBD1 or TRBD2 (5 bases each). The CDR3 loop spans 14 amino acids. Germline CDR1 reads SGDLS; CDR2 reads YYNGEE. Trimming took off 4 bases at V and 4 bases at J, with 13 bases between the two ends. The CDR3 sequence is CASSLWLGADTQYF. Here the CDR3 DNA reads TGTGCCAGCAGCCTTTGGTTGGGGGCAGATACGCAGTATTTT. The full variable domain, its missing parts supplied by reference TRBV9 and TRBJ2-3, is DSGVTQTPKHLITATGQRVTLRCSPRSGDLSVYWYQQSLDQGLQFLIQYYNGEERAKGNILERFSAQQFPDLHSELNLSSLELGDSALYFCASSLWLGADTQYFGPGTRLTVL.

This sequence joins TRBV6-1 and TRBJ1-6; 8 positions agree with TRBD1. Germline CDR1 reads MNHNS; CDR2 reads SASEGT. The CDR3 sequence is 15 residues long. Trimming removed 2 bases from V and 10 bases from J; junction bases left unmatched: 7. Written as DNA, the CDR3 is TGTGCCAGCAGTGAAAGGGCAGGGGGCAGATCACCCCTCCACTTT. The encoded protein is CASSERAGGRSPLHF.

This chain uses TRBV7-2 with TRBJ2-6; unclear D gene. Germline loops: CDR1 SGHTA, CDR2 FQGNSA. V lost 11 bases to trimming and J lost 4 bases, with 6 bases between them. This CDR3 has 11 residues. Here the CDR3 reads CAREGANVLTF. The CDR3 coding sequence is TGTGCCCGCGAAGGGGCCAACGTCCTGACTTTC.

In this sample, this clonotype turned up once. The chain uses TRBV4-1 and TRBJ2-1; D is possibly TRBD2 (8 bases). Germline CDR1 MGHRA, CDR2 YSYEKL. The CDR3 contains 16 residues. Between the trimmed V and J ends, which lost 1 base and 6 bases, there was a span of 16 bases. This chain's CDR3 is CASSQVRGTSPNEQFF. CDR3 coding DNA: TGCGCCAGCAGCCAAGTCAGGGGGACTAGTCCCAATGAGCAGTTCTTC.

The chain carries TRBV28 and TRBJ2-1, with D unclear. The V gene lost 6 bases and the J gene lost 4 bases, with 13 bases spanning the gap. The germline V gene encodes CDR1 MDHEN and CDR2 SYDVKM. The CDR3 covers 14 residues. The CDR3: CASSPRSLYNEQFF. CDR3 DNA: TGTGCCAGCAGCCCCCGATCCCTTTACAATGAGCAGTTCTTC. Variable domain in full (rest from reference TRBV28 and TRBJ2-1): DVKVTQSSRYLVKRTGEKVFLECVQDMDHENMFWYRQDPGLGLRLIYFSYDVKMKEKGDIPEGYSVSREKKERFSLILESASTNQTSMYLCASSPRSLYNEQFFGPGTRLTVL.

This clonotype was observed a few times. The J gene is TRBJ2-1, the V gene TRBV9; D gene ambiguous. Germline loops: CDR1 SGDLS, CDR2 YYNGEE. Trimming cost V 2 bases and J 4 bases, with 7 bases left between them. The length of the CDR3 is 13 residues. The CDR3: CASSVNGYNEQFF. Written as DNA, the CDR3 is TGTGCCAGCAGCGTCAACGGATACAATGAGCAGTTCTTC.

This clonotype was picked up a small number of times. The rearrangement uses TRBV29-1 and TRBJ2-7, with D hard to call. This CDR3 has 11 amino acids. The V and J ends lost 0 bases and 4 bases respectively, with 4 bases between them. Germline V gives CDR1 SQVTM, CDR2 ANQGSEA. The CDR3: CSVEDVYEQYF. The CDR3 bases are TGCAGCGTTGAAGATGTGTACGAGCAGTACTTC.